Detailed here is one T cell receptor beta chain. The data were produced by immunoSEQ multiplex PCR, yet TCRdb's version contains in-frame clones alone and is incomplete. The sample holds under 85,000 clones, 90% seen once. J gave up 5 bases and V 11 bases, and 4 bases lay outside the gene matches. The CDR3 has 11 amino acids. Germline V gives CDR1 SNHLY, CDR2 FYNNEI. These data belong to a study of OX40 agonist ivuxolimab in advanced cancers. The origin of this receptor is an adult with an advanced solid tumor such as melanoma, head and neck, liver or kidney cancer. The starting material was CD4+ or CD8+ T cells sorted from blood, obtained in a trial of the OX40 agonist ivuxolimab. This chain connects TRBV2 to TRBJ2-7, with 9 positions matching TRBD1. Here the CDR3 DNA reads TGTGCCGGGACAGGGAGGAACGAGCAGTACTTC. This codes for CAGTGRNEQYF.